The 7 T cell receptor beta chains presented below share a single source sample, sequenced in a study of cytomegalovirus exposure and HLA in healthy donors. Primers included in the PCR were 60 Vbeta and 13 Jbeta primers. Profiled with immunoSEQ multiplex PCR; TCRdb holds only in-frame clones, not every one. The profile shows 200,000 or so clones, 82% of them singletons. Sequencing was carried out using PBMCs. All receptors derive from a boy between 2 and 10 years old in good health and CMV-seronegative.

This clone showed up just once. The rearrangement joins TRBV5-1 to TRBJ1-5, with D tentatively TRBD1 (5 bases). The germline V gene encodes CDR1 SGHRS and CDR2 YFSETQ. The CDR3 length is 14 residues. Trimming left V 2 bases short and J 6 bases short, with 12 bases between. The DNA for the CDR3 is TGCGCCAGCAGCTTTTTGGGGGGGGGTCAGCCCCAGCATTTT. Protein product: CASSFLGGGQPQHF.

In nucleotides, the CDR3 is TGCGCCAGCAGCCAAAATGCCGGGACAGGGGGATACGAGCAGTACTTC. Translating it yields CASSQNAGTGGYEQYF. J is TRBJ2-5 and V is TRBV4-3, with TRBD1 matching over 11 bases. The assigned J gene may be wrong: the sequence end matches TRBJ2-7 better. The CDR3 has 16 residues. CDR1 LGHNA and CDR2 YSLEER come from the germline V gene.

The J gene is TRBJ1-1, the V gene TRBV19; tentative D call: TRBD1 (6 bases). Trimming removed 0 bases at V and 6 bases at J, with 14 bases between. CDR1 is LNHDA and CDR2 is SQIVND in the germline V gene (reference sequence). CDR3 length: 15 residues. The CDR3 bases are TGTGCCAGTAGTATAGATGGCGGCAGGGGCGCTGAAGCTTTCTTT. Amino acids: CASSIDGGRGAEAFF.

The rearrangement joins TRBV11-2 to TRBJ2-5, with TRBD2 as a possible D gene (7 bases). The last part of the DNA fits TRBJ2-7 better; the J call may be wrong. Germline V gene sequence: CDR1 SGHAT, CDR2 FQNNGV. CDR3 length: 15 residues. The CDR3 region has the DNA TGTGCCAGCAGCTTAGGGCGGGGGCCTGCCTACGAGCAGTACTTC. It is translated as CASSLGRGPAYEQYF.

DNA for the CDR3: TGTGCCGGGCGACAGTTCATGAACACTGAAGCTTTCTTT. This gives the protein CAGRQFMNTEAFF. This sequence joins TRBV6-1 and TRBJ1-1; maybe TRBD1 (5 bases). Per the germline V gene, CDR1 is MNHNS and CDR2 is SASEGT. The CDR3 length is 13 residues. Between the trimmed V and J ends, which lost 11 bases and 0 bases, there was a span of 13 bases.

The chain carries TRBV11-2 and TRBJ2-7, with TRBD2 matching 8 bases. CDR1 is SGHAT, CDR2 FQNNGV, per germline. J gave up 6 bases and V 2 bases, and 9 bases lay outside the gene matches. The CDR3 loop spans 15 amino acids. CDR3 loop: CASSLSRAGVGEQYF. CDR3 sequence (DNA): TGTGCCAGCAGCTTATCGCGAGCGGGGGTAGGCGAGCAGTACTTC.

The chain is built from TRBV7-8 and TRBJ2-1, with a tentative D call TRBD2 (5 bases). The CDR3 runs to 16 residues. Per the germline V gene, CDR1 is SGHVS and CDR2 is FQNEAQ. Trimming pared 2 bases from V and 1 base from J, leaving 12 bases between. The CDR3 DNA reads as TGTGCCAGCAGCTTAACTAGAGGACCTTCCTACAATGAGCAGTTCTTC. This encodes CASSLTRGPSYNEQFF.